These 30 T cell receptor beta chains were sequenced from one sample in a study of a mutant IDH1 vaccine in newly diagnosed glioma. Here immunoSEQ multiplex PCR was the method, and the copy in TCRdb shows in-frame clones only, minus some. The sample has about 62,000 clones, approximately 89% seen once. Stated time point: week 11, during vaccination. It was 300 ug of mutant IDH1 20-mer peptide that made up each vaccine dose, given with topical imiquimod. No antigens are known for them. Here the sequenced sample was PBMCs, taken from a glioma patient whose treatment included an IDH1 peptide vaccine. The receptors derive from a man aged 35 to 55 with glioma.

This sequence joins TRBV9 and TRBJ2-3; TRBD1 agrees at 7 bases. The CDR3 is 17 residues long. Germline V gives CDR1 SGDLS, CDR2 YYNGEE. J gave up 1 base and V 3 bases, and 11 bases lay outside the gene matches. CDR3 amino acids: CASSGNPGQAGTDTQYF. For the CDR3, the DNA is TGTGCCAGCAGCGGGAACCCCGGACAGGCCGGCACAGATACGCAGTATTTT.

The rearrangement links TRBV5-1 to TRBJ2-5; weak D call: TRBD1 (6 bases). Germline V lookup: CDR1 SGHRS, CDR2 YFSETQ. The CDR3 runs 14 residues. The V end was cut by 4 bases, the J end by 5 bases, with 15 bases between. The CDR3 sequence: CASSGRTASETQYF. The DNA for the CDR3 is TGCGCCAGCAGCGGCAGGACAGCCAGCGAGACCCAGTACTTC.

This rearrangement joins TRBV25-1 to TRBJ2-5, with D perhaps TRBD1 (5 bases). Per the germline V gene, CDR1 is MGHDK and CDR2 is SYGVNS. The V end was cut by 4 bases, the J end by 7 bases, with 10 bases between. The CDR3 spans 12 residues. The DNA of the CDR3 is TGTGCCAGCAGTGCTCAAGGGGTGACCCAGTACTTC. Its protein is CASSAQGVTQYF. Full variable domain (remainder filled in from reference TRBV25-1 and TRBJ2-5): EADIYQTPRYLVIGTGKKITLECSQTMGHDKMYWYQQDPGMELHLIHYSYGVNSTEKGDLSSESTVSRIRTEHFPLTLESARPSHTSQYLCASSAQGVTQYFGPGTRLLVL.

CDR3 nucleotide sequence: TGTGCCAGCAGTCTAGACCGAGGAGGCACTGAAGCTTTCTTT. Residues: CASSLDRGGTEAFF. This sequence joins TRBV6-1 and TRBJ1-1; D not certain. Germline assignment: CDR1 MNHNS and CDR2 SASEGT. CDR3 length: 14 amino acids. V lost 5 bases to trimming and J lost 4 bases, with 14 bases between them.

This CDR3 is CASSAVTSGSHEQYF. CDR3 DNA: TGTGCCAGCAGTGCTGTGACTAGCGGGAGCCACGAGCAGTACTTC. The rearrangement joins TRBV6-1 to TRBJ2-5; 12 nucleotides agree with TRBD2. The closer fit of TRBJ2-7 to the DNA end suggests the J call may be wrong. From germline, CDR1 is MNHNS and CDR2 SASEGT. The CDR3 is 15 residues long.

V is TRBV12-1 and J is TRBJ2-2; the D call TRBD2 from the table was never checked on the DNA. TRBV12-1 represents a pseudogene. This CDR3 has 15 residues. The CDR3 sequence is CASSFRRGNTGELFF. The CDR3 DNA sequence: TGTGCCAGCAGCTTTCGTCGGGGGAACACCGGGGAGCTGTTTTTT.

This clone was observed a few times. The chain is built from TRBV7-9 and TRBJ2-5; perhaps TRBD2 as D (5 bases). The germline V gene encodes CDR1 SEHNR and CDR2 FQNEAQ (reference sequence). Trimming cost V 5 bases and J 5 bases, with 21 bases left between them. The CDR3 runs to 16 residues. CDR3 DNA sequence: TGTGCCAGCAGCCCCACGGACGCAAGCCGGAGGGAGACCCAGTACTTC. This sequence encodes CASSPTDASRRETQYF. Variable domain in full (rest from reference TRBV7-9 and TRBJ2-5): DTGVSQNPRHKITKRGQNVTFRCDPISEHNRLYWYRQTLGQGPEFLTYFQNEAQLEKSRLLSDRFSAERPKGSFSTLEIQRTEQGDSAMYLCASSPTDASRRETQYFGPGTRLLVL.

The V and J genes are TRBV9 and TRBJ1-5, with D perhaps TRBD1 (6 bases). The CDR3 contains 14 residues. Germline loops: CDR1 SGDLS, CDR2 YYNGEE. Trimming took 3 bases from V and 0 from J, leaving 7 bases between them. The CDR3 DNA sequence: TGTGCCAGCAGCGGGACAGTTAGCAATCAGCCCCAGCATTTT. Translation: CASSGTVSNQPQHF.

The chain couples TRBV7-8 to TRBJ1-1; perhaps TRBD1 as D (6 bases). With 5 bases removed from V and 1 base from J, the gap between germline ends came to 11 bases. This CDR3 is built from 14 residues. The germline gives CDR1 SGHVS, CDR2 FQNEAQ. The CDR3 region is CASSHREGNTEAFF. In DNA, the CDR3 is TGTGCCAGCAGCCACAGGGAGGGGAACACTGAAGCTTTCTTT.

As DNA, the CDR3 is TGTGCCAGCAGTACCCAGCCCATAAACGCTGAAGCTTTCTTT. Protein product: CASSTQPINAEAFF. The rearrangement uses TRBV28 and TRBJ1-1; D not resolved. Trimming stripped 5 bases from V and 6 bases from J, with 16 bases between. This CDR3 region has 14 residues. The germline V gene encodes CDR1 MDHEN and CDR2 SYDVKM. Based on the CDR3 plus reference TRBV28 and TRBJ1-1, the full variable domain is DVKVTQSSRYLVKRTGEKVFLECVQDMDHENMFWYRQDPGLGLRLIYFSYDVKMKEKGDIPEGYSVSREKKERFSLILESASTNQTSMYLCASSTQPINAEAFFGQGTRLTVV.

This clone was counted once. The chain links TRBV7-2 to TRBJ2-5; no clear D. This CDR3 has 11 amino acids. The germline V gene has CDR1 SGHTA and CDR2 FQGNSA. Trimming left V 3 bases short and J 6 bases short, with 5 bases between. The CDR3 bases are TGTGCCAGCAGCTTGTCGCAGACCCAGTACTTC. Encoded protein: CASSLSQTQYF.

CDR3 amino acids: CASSLERGGEKLFF. CDR3 nucleotides: TGTGCCAGCAGCTTAGAACGGGGGGGAGAAAAACTGTTTTTT. V gene TRBV7-6 combines with J gene TRBJ1-4; tentative D call: TRBD1 (5 bases). Germline V gives CDR1 SGHVS, CDR2 FNYEAQ. The CDR3 runs 14 residues. The V and J ends lost 1 base and 8 bases respectively, with 11 bases between them.

This sequence joins TRBV4-2 and TRBJ1-5; D is unclear. Germline CDR1 reads LGHNA; CDR2 reads YNFKEQ. The CDR3 length is 15 residues. V was cut by 0 bases and J by 0 bases, with 6 bases left in between. As DNA, the CDR3 is TGTGCCAGCAGCCAAGACTACTATAGCAATCAGCCCCAGCATTTT. This sequence encodes CASSQDYYSNQPQHF.

The chain uses TRBV4-3 and TRBJ2-2, with 11 bases fitting TRBD2. The length of the CDR3 is 17 residues. CDR1 and CDR2 (germline): LGHNA, YSLEER. The V and J ends lost 4 bases and 0 bases, in that order; junction bases with no gene match: 4. CDR3 sequence (DNA): TGCGCCAGCAGCCGCCGACTAGCGGGGACGAACACCGGGGAGCTGTTTTTT. It is translated as CASSRRLAGTNTGELFF.

This sequence joins TRBV13 and TRBJ2-7, with 7 bases aligning to TRBD2. With V trimmed by 3 bases and J by 3 bases, 8 bases remained unmatched. The germline V gene encodes CDR1 PRHDT and CDR2 FYEKMQ (reference sequence). This CDR3 is 15 amino acids long. CDR3 sequence reads: CASSFAGLGIYEQYF. The CDR3 nucleotides are TGTGCCAGCAGCTTCGCCGGACTAGGGATCTACGAGCAGTACTTC.

The chain recombines TRBV18 with TRBJ1-1, with D maybe TRBD1 (5 bases). V lost 3 bases to trimming and J lost 7 bases, with 12 bases between them. Germline V gene data show CDR1 as KGHSH and CDR2 as LQKENI. The CDR3 is 13 residues long. Here the CDR3 DNA reads TGTGCCAGCTCACCGGTAGAGGGGATTGAAGCTTTCTTT. Protein: CASSPVEGIEAFF. Full variable domain (outside the CDR3, taken from reference TRBV18 and TRBJ1-1): NAGVMQNPRHLVRRRGQEARLRCSPMKGHSHVYWYRQLPEEGLKFMVYLQKENIIDESGMPKERFSAEFPKEGPSILRIQQVVRGDSAAYFCASSPVEGIEAFFGQGTRLTVV.

The CDR3, as DNA: TGTGCCAGCAGCTTATCCGGGTTTGCAACTAATGAAAAACTGTTTTTT. Translating it yields CASSLSGFATNEKLFF. The V gene is TRBV7-2, the J gene TRBJ1-4, with unresolved D. From germline, CDR1 is SGHTA and CDR2 FQGNSA. Trimming removed 2 bases from V and 0 bases from J, with 10 bases in between. The CDR3 has 16 residues.

The chain recombines TRBV30 with TRBJ1-1; tentatively, D is TRBD1 (5 bases). The V end lost 0 bases, the J end lost 5 bases, and 10 bases lay between the germline ends. The CDR3 totals 13 residues. Per germline, CDR1 GTSNPN and CDR2 SVGIG (reference sequence). The CDR3 coding sequence is TGTGCCTGGAGTGTCCAGGGAGAAACTGAAGCTTTCTTT. It yields the protein CAWSVQGETEAFF.

CDR3 sequence (DNA): TGTGCCAGCAGCTTGATCTCCGCAGATACGCAGTATTTT. As protein: CASSLISADTQYF. J is TRBJ2-3 and V is TRBV5-4; no reliable D call. The CDR3 has 13 residues. Trimming pared 1 base from V and 4 bases from J, leaving 7 bases between. Per germline, CDR1 SGHNT and CDR2 YYREEE (reference sequence).

This clone was counted once. The gene calls are TRBV18 and TRBJ2-1; TRBD2 matches 8 bases. Germline V gene data show CDR1 as KGHSH and CDR2 as LQKENI. V was clipped by 2 bases and J by 3 bases; unmatched bases: 9. The CDR3 extends over 17 amino acids. CDR3 in amino acids: CASSPFSGRGLYNEQFF. CDR3 in DNA: TGTGCCAGCTCACCATTTTCCGGGAGGGGTCTCTACAATGAGCAGTTCTTC.

The rearrangement uses TRBV18 and TRBJ1-1, with D possibly being TRBD1 (6 bases). CDR1 and CDR2 from the germline V gene are KGHSH and LQKENI. The CDR3 sequence is 17 residues long. V was cut by 1 base and J by 4 bases, with 19 bases left in between. The CDR3 is CASSPLPTGSASTEAFF. DNA of the CDR3: TGTGCCAGCTCACCACTACCTACAGGGTCCGCTAGCACTGAAGCTTTCTTT.

The chain has TRBV6-1 and TRBJ1-5; possibly TRBD1 for D (6 bases). The CDR3 length is 17 residues. Germline values: CDR1 MNHNS, CDR2 SASEGT. V lost 0 bases to trimming and J lost 0 bases, with 12 bases between them. The DNA for the CDR3 is TGTGCCAGCAGTGAAGCGGGGGGCACCAGTAGCAATCAGCCCCAGCATTTT. This encodes CASSEAGGTSSNQPQHF.

The chain carries TRBV27 and TRBJ2-2, with 7 bases lining up with TRBD1. This CDR3 is built from 14 residues. CDR1 MNHEY and CDR2 SMNVEV come from the germline V gene (reference sequence). The J segment lost 6 bases and the V segment lost 6 bases, leaving 7 bases of the junction unmatched. CDR3 residues: CASRQDRLSGELFF. The CDR3 bases are TGTGCCAGCAGACAGGACAGGTTGTCCGGGGAGCTGTTTTTT.

This clone showed up just once. The CDR3 DNA reads TGTGCCAGCAGCTTGGCTCAGGGAGATGGCTACACCTTC. Translation: CASSLAQGDGYTF. The chain has TRBV11-2 and TRBJ1-2; perhaps TRBD1 as D (5 bases). The V and J ends lost 3 bases and 6 bases respectively, with 11 bases between them. Germline V lookup: CDR1 SGHAT, CDR2 FQNNGV. The CDR3 is made up of 13 amino acids.

This clone has a single count. The chain combines TRBV21-1 with TRBJ1-2; the D segment call TRBD1 is taken from the table without a DNA check. TRBV21-1 is a pseudogene locus. The CDR3 loop spans 15 amino acids. The CDR3 here is CASTKQASTIYGYTF. The CDR3 nucleotides are TGTGCCAGCACCAAGCAGGCCAGCACCATCTATGGCTACACCTTC.

The chain combines TRBV7-9 with TRBJ1-4, with TRBD1 matching 7 bases. The CDR3 spans 19 residues. Trimming took 5 bases from V and 0 from J; bases not matched to a gene: 15. CDR1 is SEHNR, CDR2 FQNEAQ, per germline (reference sequence). The CDR3 here is CASSPRGLTILATNEKLFF. CDR3 coding DNA: TGTGCCAGCAGCCCAAGGGGGCTGACTATACTTGCAACTAATGAAAAACTGTTTTTT.

This chain connects TRBV5-4 to TRBJ2-2, with D possibly matching TRBD2 (6 bases). Per germline, CDR1 SGHNT and CDR2 YYREEE (reference sequence). Trimming stripped 6 bases from V and 7 bases from J, with 10 bases between. The CDR3 is made up of 12 amino acids. CDR3 nucleotides: TGTGCCAGCAAGGAGGGCGTCGGGGAGCTGTTTTTT. Its protein product is CASKEGVGELFF.

The V call is TRBV6-1, the J call TRBJ2-5; weak D call: TRBD2 (5 bases). Trimming cost V 4 bases and J 2 bases, with 17 bases left between them. The CDR3 consists of 16 residues. In germline, CDR1 is MNHNS, CDR2 SASEGT. CDR3 amino acids: CASSGTVGMAQETQYF. DNA of the CDR3: TGTGCCAGCAGTGGTACAGTCGGGATGGCTCAAGAGACCCAGTACTTC.

This sequence joins TRBV28 and TRBJ2-5; TRBD2 aligns across 11 bases. Germline V gene sequence: CDR1 MDHEN, CDR2 SYDVKM. The V segment lost 5 bases and the J segment 3 bases; nucleotides outside the gene matches: 8. This CDR3 is 16 amino acids long. The DNA for the CDR3 is TGTGCCAGCAGTAACCCCGGGACTAGCGGAAAAGAGACCCAGTACTTC. It yields the protein CASSNPGTSGKETQYF.

This chain's CDR3 is CASILSGAWGQPQHF. The CDR3, as DNA: TGTGCCAGCATTCTGTCTGGGGCTTGGGGGCAGCCCCAGCATTTT. J is TRBJ1-5 and V is TRBV28, with a tentative D call TRBD1 (5 bases). The CDR3 totals 15 residues. Per the germline V gene, CDR1 is MDHEN and CDR2 is SYDVKM. V gave up 7 bases and J gave up 7 bases, with 20 bases separating them.